This T cell receptor beta chain comes out of a study of T cell responses to AZD1222 COVID-19 vaccine. TCRdb's table, derived via immunoSEQ multiplex PCR, lists solely in-frame clones and lacks some. Altogether some 150,000 clones are present, almost 90% being singletons, with the ten largest covering approximately 3.5%. The starting material was peripheral blood, obtained on day 0 of AZD1222 vaccination. This clonotype was sampled from an adult in good health.

The CDR3 DNA sequence: TGTGCCAGCAGCCTTGGTAGGGAAGATGAAGCTTTCTTT. As protein: CASSLGREDEAFF. The chain combines TRBV13 with TRBJ1-1; D gene unclear. This CDR3 has 13 amino acids. Trimming took off 5 bases at V and 7 bases at J, with 14 bases between the two ends. CDR1 and CDR2 (germline): PRHDT, FYEKMQ (reference sequence).